The clone carrying this T cell receptor (beta chain) appeared a few times. Antigen unknown. The sample is drawn from a study of T cells after yellow fever vaccination. General observations from the study: The study noted that FACS-sorted repertoires could contain abundant clonotypes contaminating from the bulk population. In post-booster samples, most primary-vaccination clones reappeared (approximately 95% CD4, approximately 91% CD8).

The CDR3 totals 17 residues. Trimming took off 4 bases at V and 3 bases at J, with 21 bases between the two ends. Germline V gene lookup returns CDR1 SGHRS and CDR2 YFSETQ. One entry per CDR3 protein, called by TCRdb with MiXCR from the 5' RACE reads. The data show 180,000 or so distinct CDR3 sequences, 8% to 13% seen once. The chain combines TRBV5-1 with TRBJ2-3; TRBD1 or TRBD2 may be the D gene (6 bases each). This receptor was obtained from a man between 18 and 35 years old who received the YFV17D yellow fever vaccine. Specimen: CD8+ T cells sorted from PBMCs, collected 15 days after the yellow fever booster vaccination. The DNA of the CDR3 is TGCGCCAGCAGCCTCTTCGGGGGCCGCATTTTGACAGATACGCAGTATTTT. This translates into CASSLFGGRILTDTQYF.